This TCR beta chain was sequenced in a study of cytomegalovirus exposure and HLA in healthy donors. Findings and caveats of the study: CMV serostatus was the sole immune exposure information available. The authors later found TCR association rates varying by HLA locus, with DRB1 most and HLA-C fewest.

A note on this clone: Its antigen is currently unknown.

Researchers ran the PCR with 60 Vbeta and 13 Jbeta primers. Generated by immunoSEQ multiplex PCR, the TCRdb table keeps only in-frame clones and is missing some. The sample consists of fewer than 120,000 clones, around 86% of them appearing once. The CDR3 sequence is 16 residues long. The V gene lost 5 bases and the J gene lost 4 bases, with 21 bases spanning the gap. Germline V lookup: CDR1 SGHTA, CDR2 FQGNSA. This TCR was recovered from a man aged 35-49 years in good health and CMV-seronegative. The chain combines TRBV7-2 with TRBJ2-7; D perhaps matches TRBD2 (6 bases). Sequenced sample: PBMCs. In DNA, the CDR3 is TGTGCCAGCAGCCGTAGCGGAGCAGGCCTTCCTTACGAGCAGTACTTC. It is translated as CASSRSGAGLPYEQYF.